The 9 T cell receptor beta chains reported below all come from one sample, sequenced in a study of blood T cell repertoires in COVID-19. Only in-frame clones appear in the TCRdb table, and some are missing; sequencing was by immunoSEQ multiplex PCR. The sample consists of under 50,000 clones, over 90% of them appearing once. Sequencing input: peripheral blood. The receptors shown here come from a man in his 60s with COVID-19, enrolled during active disease.

CDR3: CASSLETPSGQYF. In nucleotides, the CDR3 is TGTGCCAGCAGCTTGGAAACACCCTCTGGGCAGTACTTC. This chain links TRBV5-6 with TRBJ2-7; D gene ambiguous. Germline loops: CDR1 SGHDT, CDR2 YYEEEE. V lost 0 bases and J lost 9, with 13 bases in between. The CDR3 covers 13 residues.

V usage is TRBV5-4 and J usage is TRBJ1-1, with 12 bases aligning to TRBD1. The CDR3 sequence is 16 residues long. V shed 5 bases and J 0 bases; nucleotides not matched to a gene: 5. Germline values: CDR1 SGHNT, CDR2 YYREEE (reference sequence). The CDR3 loop reads CASRKGQGALNTEAFF. DNA of the CDR3: TGTGCCAGCAGGAAGGGACAGGGGGCTTTGAACACTGAAGCTTTCTTT. The complete variable domain, with remaining parts taken from reference TRBV5-4 and TRBJ1-1, reads ETGVTQSPTHLIKTRGQQVTLRCSSQSGHNTVSWYQQALGQGPQFIFQYYREEENGRGNFPPRFSGLQFPNYSSELNVNALELDDSALYLCASRKGQGALNTEAFFGQGTRLTVV.

J is TRBJ1-6 and V is TRBV5-8, with D perhaps matching TRBD1 (5 bases). CDR1 and CDR2 (germline): SGHTS, YDEGEE. Trimming removed 3 bases at V and 7 bases at J, with 11 bases between. The length of the CDR3 is 14 residues. In DNA, the CDR3 is TGTGCCAGCAGCTGGGGGGGTTACAATTCACCCCTCCACTTT. Translating gives CASSWGGYNSPLHF.

The chain recombines TRBV6-6 with TRBJ2-2, with 7 nucleotides matching TRBD2. V shed 4 bases and J 0 bases; nucleotides not matched to a gene: 2. The CDR3 runs 15 residues. Germline V gives CDR1 MNHNY, CDR2 SVGAGI (reference sequence). DNA of the CDR3: TGTGCCAGCAGTTTGACTAGCTCGAACACCGGGGAGCTGTTTTTT. It encodes CASSLTSSNTGELFF.

The rearrangement links TRBV27 to TRBJ1-2, with 7 bases matching TRBD1. This CDR3 region has 14 residues. Germline V gives CDR1 MNHEY, CDR2 SMNVEV (reference sequence). V was clipped by 3 bases and J by 6 bases; unmatched bases: 7. CDR3 sequence: CASSFARDSNGYTF. CDR3 sequence (DNA): TGTGCCAGCAGTTTCGCGAGGGACAGCAATGGCTACACCTTC.

The rearrangement joins TRBV18 to TRBJ1-1, with 10 bases fitting TRBD1. V trimming: 4 bases; J trimming: 1 base; junction bases outside the gene matches: 9. Germline V lookup: CDR1 KGHSH, CDR2 LQKENI. The CDR3 extends over 17 amino acids. The CDR3 coding sequence is TGTGCCAGCTCACACCGACAGGGGGCAAAAGGGAACACTGAAGCTTTCTTT. Translation gives CASSHRQGAKGNTEAFF.

The V and J genes are TRBV18 and TRBJ2-3; 7 bases align to TRBD1. V was pared by 2 bases and J by 4 bases, with 3 bases of the junction left unmatched. CDR1 KGHSH and CDR2 LQKENI come from the germline V gene. The CDR3 contains 14 residues. CDR3 bases: TGTGCCAGCTCACCAGACAGGGACCCAGATACGCAGTATTTT. Translation: CASSPDRDPDTQYF.

The genes are TRBV27 and TRBJ1-5; D may be TRBD1 (5 bases). Germline CDR1 and CDR2: MNHEY and SMNVEV (reference sequence). This CDR3 spans 14 amino acids. V was cut by 3 bases and J by 0 bases, with 6 bases left in between. The CDR3 nucleotides read TGTGCCAGCAGTTTCCAGGGTAGCAATCAGCCCCAGCATTTT. Translation gives CASSFQGSNQPQHF.

This chain connects TRBV7-9 to TRBJ1-2; D is ambiguous. In germline, CDR1 is SEHNR, CDR2 FQNEAQ (reference sequence). This CDR3 is 14 amino acids long. Trimming took 5 bases from V and 3 from J, leaving 13 bases between them. CDR3 protein: CASSLSGFHYGYTF. The CDR3 nucleotides read TGTGCCAGCAGCCTGTCGGGGTTCCACTATGGCTACACCTTC.